This TCR beta chain was identified during a study of a mutant IDH1 vaccine in newly diagnosed glioma. About the study: The first vaccination came 4-6 weeks after radiotherapy alone, or with temozolomide cycles.

Regarding time point: week 23, last vaccination. The investigators gave 300 ug of mutant IDH1 20-mer peptide in each vaccine dose, together with topical imiquimod. To note about this clone: The antigen is not known.

Some clones are missing from TCRdb's copy, which holds only in-frame ones; the method was immunoSEQ multiplex PCR. There are tens of thousands of clones in the sample; about 88% occur only once, and under 4.5% lies in the top ten. This sequence was found in a man aged 25 to 40 with glioma. Sequences were derived from PBMCs, sampled from a glioma patient whose treatment included an IDH1 peptide vaccine.

CDR3 residues: CASSLLGLAGAEQFF. The CDR3 DNA reads as TGTGCCAGCAGTTTATTAGGTCTAGCGGGGGCCGAGCAGTTCTTC. The chain carries TRBV27 and TRBJ2-1; 10 bases map to TRBD2. V shed 1 base, J shed 10 bases, and the junction held 7 bases outside the gene matches. Germline assignment: CDR1 MNHEY and CDR2 SMNVEV (reference sequence). The CDR3 runs to 15 residues.